This entry lists 11 T cell receptor beta chains sequenced from one sample in a study of lymphopenia after photon versus proton radiotherapy. Measured with immunoSEQ multiplex PCR; TCRdb has only the in-frame clones, and not every one. The sample has more than 30,000 clones, about 85% seen once. The source material was peripheral blood, sampled from a patient treated with photon-based radiotherapy. The receptor set was obtained from a man in his fifties or sixties with gastric cancer.

CDR3 sequence (DNA): TGTGCCAGCAGCCCAATTCGGATACCCTATGGCTACACCTTC. It is translated as CASSPIRIPYGYTF. This chain joins TRBV11-2 and TRBJ1-2, with unresolved D. The V and J ends lost 5 bases and 4 bases respectively, with 14 bases between them. The CDR3 has 14 amino acids. Germline V gene sequence: CDR1 SGHAT, CDR2 FQNNGV.

The chain links TRBV10-3 to TRBJ2-1, with 7 positions matching TRBD2. V lost 8 bases and J lost 4; bases outside the gene matches: 8. Germline V gene lookup returns CDR1 ENHRY and CDR2 SYGVKD. The CDR3 covers 14 residues. The CDR3 DNA follows: TGTGCCATCTCACGGGACTATTCATACAATGAGCAGTTCTTC. Protein sequence: CAISRDYSYNEQFF.

This chain links TRBV5-1 with TRBJ1-4; weak D call: TRBD1 (6 bases). The CDR3 contains 15 residues. Germline-derived CDR1 and CDR2 are SGHRS and YFSETQ. Trimming pared 7 bases from V and 1 base from J, leaving 14 bases between. The CDR3 loop is CASRPIGGTNEKLFF. CDR3 in DNA: TGCGCCAGCCGACCAATAGGGGGAACTAATGAAAAACTGTTTTTT.

V gene TRBV7-9 combines with J gene TRBJ2-5, with 11 bases identical to TRBD2. CDR3 length equals 15 residues. Germline V gives CDR1 SEHNR, CDR2 FQNEAQ (reference sequence). Trimming cost V 5 bases and J 5 bases; bases outside gene matches: 7. The CDR3 loop reads CASSPGLAVEETQYF. In DNA form, the CDR3 reads TGTGCCAGCAGCCCGGGACTAGCGGTAGAGGAGACCCAGTACTTC.

This rearrangement joins TRBV7-9 to TRBJ1-5; no definite D call. The germline V gene encodes CDR1 SEHNR and CDR2 FQNEAQ (reference sequence). The length of the CDR3 is 15 residues. Trimming removed 5 bases from V and 0 bases from J, with 11 bases in between. CDR3 sequence (DNA): TGTGCCAGCAGCCCCAGCGGGGATAGCAATCAGCCCCAGCATTTT. Translated: CASSPSGDSNQPQHF.

The rearrangement links TRBV9 to TRBJ1-1; D is possibly TRBD1 (6 bases). The CDR3 loop spans 14 amino acids. CDR1 is SGDLS and CDR2 is YYNGEE in the germline V gene. V lost 4 bases to trimming and J lost 0 bases, with 10 bases between them. The DNA for the CDR3 is TGTGCCAGCAGCCCGACAGGAATGAACACTGAAGCTTTCTTT. Protein product: CASSPTGMNTEAFF.

The rearrangement joins TRBV14 to TRBJ2-5; D is possibly TRBD2 (5 bases). Germline lookup yields CDR1 SGHDN and CDR2 FVKESK. This CDR3 is built from 12 residues. Trimming pared 5 bases from V and 6 bases from J, leaving 10 bases between. The CDR3 loop is CASSSSGKTQYF. The CDR3 DNA reads TGTGCCAGCAGCTCAAGCGGAAAGACCCAGTACTTC.

Of note for this clone: Other DNA sequences of this sample code for an identical CDR3. The V call is TRBV18, the J call TRBJ2-4, with 8 nucleotides matching TRBD2. V dropped 0 bases and J dropped 12; count of bases not matched to a gene: 7. Looked up from germline, CDR1 is KGHSH and CDR2 is LQKENI. The CDR3 has 14 amino acids. The CDR3 spells CASSPPGTSLNQYF. DNA of the CDR3: TGTGCCAGCTCACCACCCGGGACTAGTCTAAATCAGTACTTC.

The chain has TRBV19 and TRBJ2-2; the match to TRBD1 covers 8 bases. With V trimmed by 6 bases and J by 3 bases, 3 bases remained unmatched. Per germline, CDR1 LNHDA and CDR2 SQIVND (reference sequence). This CDR3 region has 14 residues. The CDR3: CASRTQGDTGELFF. CDR3 nucleotides: TGTGCCAGTAGAACACAGGGGGACACCGGGGAGCTGTTTTTT.

The V and J genes are TRBV4-3 and TRBJ2-2; 7 nucleotides agree with TRBD1. The CDR3 runs to 14 residues. CDR1 is LGHNA and CDR2 is YSLEER in the germline V gene. V shed 2 bases and J 7 bases; nucleotides not matched to a gene: 4. CDR3 residues: CASSQRGRSGELFF. The CDR3, as DNA: TGCGCCAGCAGCCAAAGGGGGCGCAGCGGGGAGCTGTTTTTT.

The rearrangement joins TRBV4-3 to TRBJ2-3; 14 nucleotides line up with TRBD2. Germline CDR1 reads LGHNA; CDR2 reads YSLEER. The CDR3 consists of 16 residues. J lost 3 bases, V lost 4 bases, and 3 bases had no gene match. CDR3 sequence (DNA): TGCGCCAGCAGCCTCGGGACTAGCGGGAGAACAGATACGCAGTATTTT. Translated, it gives CASSLGTSGRTDTQYF.